The clone carrying this TCR beta chain came up a few times. Its antigen remains unidentified. The sample is drawn from a study of PD-1 blockade in classical Hodgkin lymphoma. Study-wide findings and caveats: Nivolumab initiation under 1 year post-ASCT meant exclusion.

Method: immunoSEQ multiplex PCR; TCRdb's copy keeps in-frame clones and lacks some. The sample contains about 30,000 clones, approximately 80% of which appear only once. Stated time point: cycle 4 day 1 (C4D1), after 5 to 7 weeks of nivolumab. Each and every patient relapsed after autologous stem cell transplantation, and patients got differing brentuximab vedotin exposure. Investigators isolated CD4+ T cells from thawed PBMCs through magnetic negative selection. The CDR3 has 14 residues. Trimming cost V 7 bases and J 2 bases, with 12 bases left between them. Germline V lookup: CDR1 SNHLY, CDR2 FYNNEI.

Material: CD4+ T cells from blood, obtained before the fourth cycle of nivolumab. The TCR originated in a human donor with classical Hodgkin lymphoma. The chain links TRBV2 to TRBJ1-3; D gene uncertain. The CDR3 DNA sequence: TGTGCCAGCATCCCTCGACCTGCTGGAAACACCATATATTTT. It specifies CASIPRPAGNTIYF.